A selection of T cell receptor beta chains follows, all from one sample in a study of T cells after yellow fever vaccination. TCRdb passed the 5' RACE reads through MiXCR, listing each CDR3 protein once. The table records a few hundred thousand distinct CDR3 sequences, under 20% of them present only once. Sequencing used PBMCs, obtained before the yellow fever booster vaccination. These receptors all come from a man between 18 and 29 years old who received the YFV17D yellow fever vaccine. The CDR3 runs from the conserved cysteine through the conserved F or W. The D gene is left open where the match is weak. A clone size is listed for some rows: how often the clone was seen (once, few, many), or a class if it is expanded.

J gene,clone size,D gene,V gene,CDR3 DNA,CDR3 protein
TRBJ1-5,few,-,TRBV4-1,TGCGCCAGCAGCCAATATGGCCAGCCTAAGGATCAGCCCCAGCATTTT,CASSQYGQPKDQPQHF
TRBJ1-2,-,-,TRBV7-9,TGTGCCAGCAGCTTAAACGGGGTGTATTATGGCTACACCTTC,CASSLNGVYYGYTF
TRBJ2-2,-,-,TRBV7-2,TGTGCCAGCAGGCCTACCCCCGGGGAGCTGTTTTTT,CASRPTPGELFF
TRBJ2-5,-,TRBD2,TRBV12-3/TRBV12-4,TGTGCCAGCAGCCCGTCAGCGGGGCAAGAGACCCAGTACTTC,CASSPSAGQETQYF
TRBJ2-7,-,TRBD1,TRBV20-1,TGCAGTGCTAGATGGGACAGGGGTCGCTACGAGCAGTACTTC,CSARWDRGRYEQYF
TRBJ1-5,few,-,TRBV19,TGTGCCAGTAGTATGGTAAGCAATCAGCCCCAGCATTTT,CASSMVSNQPQHF
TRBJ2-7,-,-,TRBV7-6,TGTGCTTCGGCCCGGGGGTTAGGCGAGCAGTACTTC,CASARGLGEQYF
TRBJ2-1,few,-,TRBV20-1,TGCAGTGCTAGAGAGGTTCGGGATGTCGATGAGCAGTTCTTC,CSAREVRDVDEQFF
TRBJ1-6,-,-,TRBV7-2,TGTGCCAGCAGACAGGTCTTAGCTTCACCCCTCCACTTT,CASRQVLASPLHF
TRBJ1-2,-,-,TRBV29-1,TGCAGCGTTGAGAGAAATGGCTACACCTTC,CSVERNGYTF
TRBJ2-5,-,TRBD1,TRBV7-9,TGTGCCAGCAGCTTAGCATGGGGACAGGGGGTCCAAGAGACCCAGTACTTC,CASSLAWGQGVQETQYF
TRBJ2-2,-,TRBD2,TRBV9,TGTGCCAGCAGCGCTCCCGGCGGGAGTTACACCGGGGAGCTGTTTTTT,CASSAPGGSYTGELFF
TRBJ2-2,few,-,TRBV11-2,TGTGCCAGCAGCTTACTCAGTCGGACCGGGGAGCTGTTTTTT,CASSLLSRTGELFF
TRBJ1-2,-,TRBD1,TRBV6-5,TGTGCCAGCAGTTATGACAGGGACCCATATGGCTACACCTTC,CASSYDRDPYGYTF
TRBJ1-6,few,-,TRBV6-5,TGTGCCATTCGGGGGGGCTCCTATAATTCACCCCTCCACTTT,CAIRGGSYNSPLHF
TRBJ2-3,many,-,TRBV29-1,TGCAGCGTTGCGGCAGGGGATTTGGATACGCAGTATTTT,CSVAAGDLDTQYF
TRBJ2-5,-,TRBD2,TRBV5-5,TGTGCCAGCAGCTTGGAAGGGACTAGGACCCAGTACTTC,CASSLEGTRTQYF
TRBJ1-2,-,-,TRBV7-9,TGTGCCAGCAGCTTTGACGGAGCTAACTATGGCTACACCTTC,CASSFDGANYGYTF
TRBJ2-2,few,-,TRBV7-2,TGTGCCAGCAGCCTTATCCCCGTGGGGGCGGCGAACACCGGGGAGCTGTTTTTT,CASSLIPVGAANTGELFF
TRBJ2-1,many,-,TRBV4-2,TGTGCCAGCAGCCAAGATCAGGACAGCTCAACCTACAATGAGCAGTTCTTC,CASSQDQDSSTYNEQFF
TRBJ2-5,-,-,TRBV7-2,TGTGCCAGCAGCTTATTGGGCCTGGGCGAGACCCAGTACTTC,CASSLLGLGETQYF
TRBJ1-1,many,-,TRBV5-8,TGTGCCAGCAGCTTCGGGCAGGGGAGGACTGAAGCTTTCTTT,CASSFGQGRTEAFF